What follows are 24 T cell receptor beta chains derived from one specimen sequenced in a study. Each CDR3 protein is one row after TCRdb ran MiXCR on the RT-PCR reads. This sample yields around 700,000 distinct CDR3 sequences, of which 12% to 15% are seen a single time; 3.6% belongs to the top ten. Sequencing used memory CD4+ T cells from blood. The receptors derive from a female donor in good health, serving as a healthy control.

CDR3 protein: CSARRGSGYTF. The CDR3 nucleotides are TGCAGTGCTAGAAGGGGTTCTGGCTACACCTTC. J is TRBJ1-2 and V is TRBV20-1; TRBD1 might be the D (5 bases). V lost 2 bases and J 7 bases, leaving 8 bases between the germline ends. The CDR3 covers 11 residues. CDR1 is DFQATT, CDR2 SNEGSKA, per germline (reference sequence).

This clonotype was seen more than once but under ten times. This chain uses TRBV19 with TRBJ2-1, with TRBD1 matching 10 bases. Germline assignment: CDR1 LNHDA and CDR2 SQIVND (reference sequence). The CDR3 contains 15 residues. V lost 6 bases, J lost 3 bases, and 5 bases stayed unmatched. Written as DNA, the CDR3 is TGTGCCAGTAGCCGAGGACAGGGGGTCTACAATGAGCAGTTCTTC. Its protein is CASSRGQGVYNEQFF.

The chain recombines TRBV20-1 with TRBJ2-1; TRBD2 agrees at 11 bases. This CDR3 is built from 16 residues. V shed 0 bases, J shed 6 bases, and the junction held 7 bases outside the gene matches. Germline values: CDR1 DFQATT, CDR2 SNEGSKA (reference sequence). CDR3 DNA: TGCAGTGCTAGAGATAGCGGGAGGGCTGGGAGCAATGAGCAGTTCTTC. The encoded protein is CSARDSGRAGSNEQFF.

This clonotype was detected a few times. V usage is TRBV6-5 and J usage is TRBJ1-1, with 8 positions matching TRBD1. This CDR3 is 12 amino acids long. Germline V lookup: CDR1 MNHEY, CDR2 SVGAGI. V lost 4 bases and J lost 8; bases outside the gene matches: 3. The CDR3 is CASSSWDREAFF. In DNA, the CDR3 is TGTGCCAGCAGTTCCTGGGACAGGGAAGCTTTCTTT.

This clonotype was found a few times. The rearrangement joins TRBV9 to TRBJ2-3, with D hard to call. The CDR3 contains 17 residues. Germline values: CDR1 SGDLS, CDR2 YYNGEE. Trimming took 4 bases from V and 2 from J, leaving 20 bases between them. CDR3: CASSPPMASQNTDTQYF. CDR3 bases: TGTGCCAGCAGCCCCCCCATGGCCAGCCAGAACACAGATACGCAGTATTTT. The full variable domain, in which reference TRBV9 and TRBJ2-3 provide the parts outside the CDR3, is DSGVTQTPKHLITATGQRVTLRCSPRSGDLSVYWYQQSLDQGLQFLIQYYNGEERAKGNILERFSAQQFPDLHSELNLSSLELGDSALYFCASSPPMASQNTDTQYFGPGTRLTVL.

This clonotype was seen more than once but under ten times. The J gene is TRBJ1-1, the V gene TRBV18; no reliable D call. The CDR3 contains 17 residues. With 2 bases removed from V and 2 bases from J, the gap between germline ends came to 18 bases. Germline V gene sequence: CDR1 KGHSH, CDR2 LQKENI. The CDR3 region is CASSPGRRQAINTEAFF. In DNA form, the CDR3 reads TGTGCCAGCTCACCAGGGAGGCGGCAGGCCATAAACACTGAAGCTTTCTTT.

This clonotype has a handful of counts. J is TRBJ2-2 and V is TRBV10-3; 7 nucleotides agree with TRBD1. V was clipped by 8 bases and J by 2 bases; unmatched bases: 2. Per germline, CDR1 ENHRY and CDR2 SYGVKD. The CDR3 is 13 residues long. Here the CDR3 reads CAIGDRNTGELFF. CDR3 DNA: TGTGCCATCGGGGACAGAAACACCGGGGAGCTGTTTTTT.

This clonotype has only a few counts. The CDR3 here is CSARDTGSSTDTQYF. As DNA, the CDR3 is TGCAGTGCTAGGGATACAGGTTCTAGCACAGATACGCAGTATTTT. The chain uses TRBV20-1 and TRBJ2-3; D perhaps matches TRBD1 (5 bases). V gave up 3 bases and J gave up 0 bases, with 13 bases separating them. The germline V gene encodes CDR1 DFQATT and CDR2 SNEGSKA (reference sequence). CDR3 length: 15 amino acids.

This chain joins TRBV5-1 and TRBJ2-1, with D tentatively TRBD1 or TRBD2 (6 bases each). The V gene's germline CDR1 is SGHRS and CDR2 YFSETQ. The CDR3 has 16 amino acids. Trimming pared 6 bases from V and 7 bases from J, leaving 23 bases between. The CDR3 loop is CASNLVELRGGNEQFF. The CDR3 coding sequence is TGCGCCAGCAACCTCGTCGAGCTCAGAGGGGGGAATGAGCAGTTCTTC.

On this clonotype: One end of the junction fails to match germline, which may point to a read error. The chain links TRBV5-4 to TRBJ2-1, with D perhaps assigned TRBD1 or TRBD2 (5 bases each). In germline, CDR1 is SGHNT, CDR2 YYREEE (reference sequence). The CDR3 totals 11 residues. The CDR3 region is CASSLGGDGHF. In DNA form, the CDR3 reads TGTGCCAGCAGCTTGGGTGGGGACGGGCACTTC.

In its sample, this clonotype was seen once. J is TRBJ1-3 and V is TRBV7-8; D unclear. The CDR3 is 15 residues long. V was cut by 0 bases and J by 1 base, with 7 bases left in between. Germline V CDR1 and CDR2: SGHVS, FQNEAQ. The CDR3 region has the DNA TGTGCCAGCAGCTTAGCAACGGCTTCTGGAAACACCATATATTTT. This gives the protein CASSLATASGNTIYF.

This clonotype was found a few times. The V call is TRBV7-3, the J call TRBJ1-5; D is perhaps TRBD1 (6 bases). Germline loops: CDR1 SGHTA, CDR2 FQGTGA. The length of the CDR3 is 14 residues. Trimming took 6 bases from V and 6 from J, leaving 15 bases between them. The CDR3 region is CASSLGGSGQPQHF. CDR3 coding DNA: TGTGCCAGCAGTCTAGGGGGGTCGGGTCAGCCCCAGCATTTT.

The genes are TRBV7-2 and TRBJ2-3, with D possibly matching TRBD1 (5 bases). The germline CDR1 and CDR2 sequences are SGHTA and FQGNSA. V lost 6 bases and J 3 bases, leaving 13 bases between the germline ends. The CDR3 length is 14 residues. The CDR3 DNA is TGTGCCAGCAGATATACAGGTAGAACAGATACGCAGTATTTT. This sequence encodes CASRYTGRTDTQYF.

The gene calls are TRBV28 and TRBJ1-2; the D is unclear. The V and J ends lost 5 bases and 4 bases respectively, with 14 bases between them. This CDR3 contains 14 residues. The germline V gene has CDR1 MDHEN and CDR2 SYDVKM. The CDR3 nucleotides read TGTGCCAGCAGTCCCGACACGCCGCCCTATGGCTACACCTTC. Protein sequence: CASSPDTPPYGYTF.

The chain links TRBV3-1 to TRBJ2-6, with D unresolved. V lost 2 bases and J 1 base, leaving 12 bases between the germline ends. The CDR3 is 17 residues long. CDR1 and CDR2 (germline): LGHDT, YNNKEL (reference sequence). The CDR3 region has the DNA TGTGCCAGCAGCCAAAGGTTAGAGAGATCTGGGGCCAACGTCCTGACTTTC. Translation gives CASSQRLERSGANVLTF.

This clonotype was seen ten or more times. This chain connects TRBV29-1 to TRBJ2-3; 11 bases map to TRBD2. Losses at the gene ends were 7 bases for V and 1 base for J; bases not matched to a gene: 13. Germline CDR1 SQVTM, CDR2 ANQGSEA. The CDR3 runs to 17 residues. CDR3 protein: CSASTSGDGRGTDTQYF. DNA for the CDR3: TGCAGCGCCTCGACTAGCGGGGATGGTCGGGGCACAGATACGCAGTATTTT.

The rearrangement joins TRBV6-1 to TRBJ2-3; unclear D gene. This CDR3 has 15 residues. Trimming stripped 1 base from V and 3 bases from J, with 11 bases between. The germline V gene has CDR1 MNHNS and CDR2 SASEGT. The CDR3 loop reads CASSEGTGGTDTQYF. The CDR3 bases are TGTGCCAGCAGTGAAGGGACGGGCGGTACAGATACGCAGTATTTT.

This clonotype was counted at least ten times. The chain carries TRBV20-1 and TRBJ2-7; no firm D call. Germline V gene data show CDR1 as DFQATT and CDR2 as SNEGSKA (reference sequence). V was clipped by 8 bases and J by 0 bases, with 14 bases between them. The CDR3 runs to 13 residues. This CDR3 is CSSGRTDSYEQYF. Written as DNA, the CDR3 is TGCAGTTCGGGTCGGACGGACTCCTACGAGCAGTACTTC.

This clonotype has ten or more counts. The chain employs TRBV20-1 and TRBJ2-7; D is unclear. Germline V CDR1 and CDR2: DFQATT, SNEGSKA (reference sequence). CDR3 size: 10 residues. Between the trimmed V and J ends, which lost 3 bases and 11 bases, there was a span of 11 bases. In DNA, the CDR3 is TGCAGTGCTAGTTCGCAGGTGGAGTACTTC. The encoded protein is CSASSQVEYF.

Details on this clonotype: The germline gene is not matched at one end of the junction; a read error may be the cause. The genes are TRBV7-2 and TRBJ1-2; D is undetermined. In germline, CDR1 is SGHTA, CDR2 FQGNSA. The CDR3 length is 11 residues. Here the CDR3 DNA reads TGTGCCAGCAGATATCGCCAAGCGACATTCTTC. Residues: CASRYRQATFF.

This clonotype came up once. V and J are TRBV10-2 and TRBJ2-1; 8 bases are shared with TRBD1. The CDR3 covers 13 residues. J was trimmed by 6 bases and V by 6 bases; bases with no gene match: 4. CDR1 and CDR2 (germline): WSHSY, SAAADI. CDR3 protein: CASSGQGVNEQFF. In DNA, the CDR3 is TGCGCCAGCAGCGGACAGGGTGTCAATGAGCAGTTCTTC.

The chain uses TRBV12-3 or TRBV12-4 and TRBJ2-2; maybe TRBD1 (6 bases). The length of the CDR3 is 15 residues. Trimming cost V 6 bases and J 1 base, with 12 bases left between them. CDR3 DNA sequence: TGTGCCAGCAGCCTAACACAGGGGAACACCGGGGAGCTGTTTTTT. Translated, it gives CASSLTQGNTGELFF.

This clonotype was counted many times. The V gene is TRBV6-6, the J gene TRBJ2-1; D gene ambiguous. The V gene's germline CDR1 is MNHNY and CDR2 SVGAGI (reference sequence). The CDR3 sequence is 11 residues long. The V end lost 3 bases, the J end lost 6 bases, and 3 bases lay between the germline ends. This chain's CDR3 is CASSYINEQFF. The CDR3 DNA sequence: TGTGCCAGCAGTTATATCAATGAGCAGTTCTTC.

This clonotype was counted a few times. The chain combines TRBV20-1 with TRBJ2-7, with no clear D. Deletions cut 3 bases from V and 2 bases from J, with 14 bases between. This CDR3 comprises 14 residues. Germline values: CDR1 DFQATT, CDR2 SNEGSKA (reference sequence). For the CDR3, the DNA is TGCAGTGCTAGGGACCCTTGGCCCCCCTACGAGCAGTACTTC. This encodes CSARDPWPPYEQYF.